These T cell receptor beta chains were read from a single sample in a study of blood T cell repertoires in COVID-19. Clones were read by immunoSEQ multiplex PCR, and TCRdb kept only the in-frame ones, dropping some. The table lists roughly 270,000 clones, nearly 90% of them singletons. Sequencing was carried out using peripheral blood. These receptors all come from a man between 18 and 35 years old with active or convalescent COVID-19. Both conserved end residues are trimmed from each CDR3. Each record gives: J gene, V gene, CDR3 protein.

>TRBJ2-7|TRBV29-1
SVEDRGLYEQY
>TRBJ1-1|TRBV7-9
ASSLPTGITEAF
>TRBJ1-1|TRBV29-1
SVVPQGLTEAF
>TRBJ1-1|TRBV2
ASGRESTEAF
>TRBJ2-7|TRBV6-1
ASSYSSPGYEQY
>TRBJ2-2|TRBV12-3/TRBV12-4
AFPRVGRGELF
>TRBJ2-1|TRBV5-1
ASSWAGGPYNEQF
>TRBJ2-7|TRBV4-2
ASSQDSSPHYEQY
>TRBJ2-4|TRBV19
ASSHPDRASIAKNIQY
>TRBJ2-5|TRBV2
ASSQTLSGSQETQY
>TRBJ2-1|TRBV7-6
ASSPGGQDEQF
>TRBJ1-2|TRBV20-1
SASDLAGMDYGYT
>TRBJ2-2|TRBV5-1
ASSLGLAANTGELF
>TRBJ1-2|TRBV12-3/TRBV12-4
ASSLSPNYGYT
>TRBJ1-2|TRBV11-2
ASSLESKSPGGYT
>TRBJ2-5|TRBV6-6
ASSYSLWETQY
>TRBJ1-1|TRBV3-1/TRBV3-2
ASSQDHPTWRGMNTEAF
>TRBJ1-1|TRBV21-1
ASRTDPQQNTEAF
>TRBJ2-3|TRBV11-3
ASSLDRADTQY
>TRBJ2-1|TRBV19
ASTHGRGNEQF